Sequencing of this TCR beta chain was carried out in a study of shared clonotypes between healthy human individuals. The data were produced by immunoSEQ multiplex PCR, yet TCRdb's version contains in-frame clones alone and is incomplete. The sample shows millions of clones, roughly 94% of them seen only once. In germline, CDR1 is SGHNT, CDR2 YYREEE (reference sequence). Trimming removed 2 bases from V and 3 bases from J; junction bases left unmatched: 6. The CDR3 length is 16 residues. Sequences were obtained from naive CD4+ T cells sorted from blood. Subset denoted: CD45RA+ positively selected. This receptor was taken from a man aged 18 to 35 in good health. V and J are TRBV5-4 and TRBJ2-3; 10 positions agree with TRBD2. CDR3 in DNA: TGTGCCAGCAGCTTCATGACTAGCGGGCGGACAGATACGCAGTATTTT. Translated, it gives CASSFMTSGRTDTQYF.